Here is one T cell receptor beta chain with its context. This record comes from a study of glioma-infiltrating T cells after dendritic cell vaccination. Sequencing was performed with immunoSEQ multiplex PCR; in TCRdb, only in-frame clones are kept and a portion is missing. The table has some 90,000 clones, approximately 78% seen once. Time point in this sample: after dendritic cell vaccination, including at tumor progression/relapse. The V and J ends lost 4 bases and 6 bases respectively, with 29 bases between them. The germline CDR1 and CDR2 sequences are SNHLY and FYNNEI. The CDR3 is made up of 19 amino acids.

The rearrangement uses TRBV2 and TRBJ2-3, with a weak D call TRBD1 (6 bases). The sequencing here drew on blood, taken after dendritic cell vaccination. The TCR was taken from a human donor with glioblastoma. Here the CDR3 reads CASSAGRGYKGTKADTQYF. CDR3 DNA sequence: TGTGCCAGCAGTGCTGGCAGGGGATACAAGGGAACAAAAGCGGATACGCAGTATTTT. The variable domain in full, with the rest retrieved from reference TRBV2 and TRBJ2-3, is EPEVTQTPSHQVTQMGQEVILRCVPISNHLYFYWYRQILGQKVEFLVSFYNNEISEKSEIFDDQFSVERPDGSNFTLKIRSTKLEDSAMYFCASSAGRGYKGTKADTQYFGPGTRLTVL.